These 26 T cell receptor beta chains share one sample of origin, sequenced in a study of CD8 T cells in Susac syndrome. Reverse transcription of about 0.5 to 1 ug RNA used random hexamers. TCRdb re-called the immunoSEQ multiplex PCR reads through MiXCR, storing one row per CDR3 protein. The sample lists fewer than 250,000 distinct CDR3 sequences, 92% occurring once. Specimen: CD8+ T cells from PBMCs. Receptor source: a human donor with multiple sclerosis.

This chain uses TRBV30 with TRBJ2-3; 10 bases fit TRBD2. The length of the CDR3 is 13 residues. V shed 3 bases and J 4 bases; nucleotides not matched to a gene: 1. Germline values: CDR1 GTSNPN, CDR2 SVGIG (reference sequence). The CDR3 DNA sequence: TGTGCCTGGAGGCTAGCGGGAGCAGATACGCAGTATTTT. Its translation is CAWRLAGADTQYF.

V usage is TRBV27 and J usage is TRBJ1-2; D is uncertain. CDR1 and CDR2 from the germline V gene are MNHEY and SMNVEV (reference sequence). V was trimmed by 0 bases and J by 4 bases, leaving 12 bases between them. The CDR3 is made up of 15 amino acids. CDR3 region: CASSLSPGSIYGYTF. The CDR3 coding sequence is TGTGCCAGCAGTTTATCCCCAGGATCCATCTATGGCTACACCTTC.

This rearrangement joins TRBV7-8 to TRBJ2-5; no reliable D call. The V and J ends lost 5 bases and 4 bases respectively, with 11 bases between them. The germline CDR1 and CDR2 sequences are SGHVS and FQNEAQ. This CDR3 contains 13 residues. The DNA for the CDR3 is TGTGCCAGCAGCCCTACCCCGATAGAGACCCAGTACTTC. The encoded protein is CASSPTPIETQYF.

The CDR3, as DNA: TGTGCCAGCACGCAGGGGGGGGGAGGCACAAATGAGCAGTTCTTC. It specifies CASTQGGGGTNEQFF. The chain links TRBV7-8 to TRBJ2-1; D possibly matches TRBD1 or TRBD2 (7 bases each). This CDR3 is built from 15 residues. Per the germline V gene, CDR1 is SGHVS and CDR2 is FQNEAQ. Trimming stripped 7 bases from V and 7 bases from J, with 20 bases between.

The chain combines TRBV5-1 with TRBJ2-1; D unclear. The CDR3 is 18 amino acids. Trimming pared 1 base from V and 0 bases from J, leaving 17 bases between. Germline values: CDR1 SGHRS, CDR2 YFSETQ. The CDR3 DNA reads as TGCGCCAGCAGCTTGAAACCAAACCCTGCCCGCTCCTACAATGAGCAGTTCTTC. This encodes CASSLKPNPARSYNEQFF.

A single count supports this clonotype. The chain links TRBV13 to TRBJ2-7; weak D call: TRBD1 (5 bases). This CDR3 region has 15 residues. Trimming cost V 2 bases and J 2 bases, with 13 bases left between them. Looked up from germline, CDR1 is PRHDT and CDR2 is FYEKMQ (reference sequence). For the CDR3, the DNA is TGTGCCAGCAGCTTAAGGGGTACGGCGCCCTACGAGCAGTACTTC. It is translated as CASSLRGTAPYEQYF.

The genes are TRBV6-1 and TRBJ2-3, with a tentative D call TRBD2 (5 bases). The V gene lost 9 bases and the J gene lost 0 bases, with 19 bases spanning the gap. This CDR3 region has 16 residues. Germline V gives CDR1 MNHNS, CDR2 SASEGT. The CDR3 here is CASTESSGLSTDTQYF. Written as DNA, the CDR3 is TGTGCCAGTACCGAATCTTCTGGACTCAGCACAGATACGCAGTATTTT.

The chain is built from TRBV6-2 or TRBV6-3 and TRBJ2-7; TRBD2 agrees at 8 bases. The trim removed 6 bases at V and 2 bases at J, leaving 6 bases unmatched. Per the germline V gene, CDR1 is MNHEY and CDR2 is SVGEGT. This CDR3 is 14 amino acids long. CDR3 amino acids: CASRRREAAYEQYF. CDR3 nucleotide sequence: TGTGCCAGCAGAAGGCGGGAGGCCGCCTACGAGCAGTACTTC.

J is TRBJ2-7 and V is TRBV4-3; no firm D call. Germline lookup yields CDR1 LGHNA and CDR2 YSLEER. Deletions cut 0 bases from V and 3 bases from J, with 9 bases between. The CDR3 totals 14 residues. CDR3 sequence: CASSQDYGGYEQYF. The CDR3 DNA reads TGCGCCAGCAGCCAAGATTACGGCGGCTACGAGCAGTACTTC.

The rearrangement links TRBV12-3 or TRBV12-4 to TRBJ1-1, with D possibly being TRBD1 (6 bases). CDR3 size: 14 residues. With 6 bases removed from V and 1 base from J, the gap between germline ends came to 12 bases. DNA for the CDR3: TGTGCCAGCAGGTCCCGGGGGGCGAACACTGAAGCTTTCTTT. It specifies CASRSRGANTEAFF.

In nucleotides, the CDR3 is TGTGCCAGCTCACCCGACAAAACATATCTCGCCAAAAACATTCAGTACTTC. Encoded protein: CASSPDKTYLAKNIQYF. The chain joins TRBV18 to TRBJ2-4, with no clear D. The CDR3 consists of 17 residues. CDR1 is KGHSH, CDR2 LQKENI, per germline. V lost 3 bases and J lost 1, with 16 bases in between.

The rearrangement uses TRBV29-1 and TRBJ1-2; possibly TRBD1 for D (6 bases). Germline V gene sequence: CDR1 SQVTM, CDR2 ANQGSEA. The ends were cut back, 0 bases at V and 4 bases at J, with 12 bases in the middle. CDR3 length: 14 residues. CDR3 sequence: CSVEDRGHGYGYTF. CDR3 DNA sequence: TGCAGCGTTGAAGATCGGGGACACGGCTATGGCTACACCTTC.

The gene calls are TRBV7-9 and TRBJ2-7; 8 bases line up with TRBD1. Germline-derived CDR1 and CDR2 are SEHNR and FQNEAQ (reference sequence). Losses at the gene ends were 5 bases for V and 5 bases for J; bases not matched to a gene: 5. The CDR3 loop spans 13 amino acids. The CDR3 is CASSRGQGNEQYF. CDR3 coding DNA: TGTGCCAGCAGCCGCGGACAGGGCAACGAGCAGTACTTC.

V usage is TRBV7-9 and J usage is TRBJ2-1; tentatively, D is TRBD1 (6 bases). CDR3 length: 16 residues. Per the germline V gene, CDR1 is SEHNR and CDR2 is FQNEAQ (reference sequence). V was trimmed by 5 bases and J by 1 base, leaving 15 bases between them. CDR3 in amino acids: CASSPPRTVSYNEQFF. CDR3 coding DNA: TGTGCCAGCAGCCCTCCGAGGACAGTGTCCTACAATGAGCAGTTCTTC.

The rearrangement uses TRBV7-8 and TRBJ2-7, with 8 bases that match TRBD2. The ends lost 6 bases at V and 4 bases at J; junction bases unmatched: 5. This CDR3 comprises 13 residues. From germline, CDR1 is SGHVS and CDR2 FQNEAQ. The CDR3 DNA reads as TGTGCCAGCAGAGCCGGGACTAGATACGAGCAGTACTTC. Its protein is CASRAGTRYEQYF.

The chain links TRBV4-1 to TRBJ2-1; 8 bases match TRBD1. The CDR3 is made up of 15 amino acids. Germline trimming cut 4 bases from V and 6 bases from J; bases unmatched to any gene: 8. Germline V gene lookup returns CDR1 MGHRA and CDR2 YSYEKL. CDR3 DNA: TGCGCCAGCAGCCGGCTGACAGGGGATGGCAATGAGCAGTTCTTC. Translating gives CASSRLTGDGNEQFF.

CDR3 residues: CASSGGVPRRFYNSPLHF. CDR3 nucleotides: TGTGCCAGCAGTGGAGGAGTCCCAAGGCGATTTTATAATTCACCCCTCCACTTT. The V gene is TRBV6-1, the J gene TRBJ1-6; D is uncertain. V dropped 4 bases and J dropped 4 bases, with 20 bases sitting between them. The CDR3 contains 18 residues. Germline lookup yields CDR1 MNHNS and CDR2 SASEGT.

This rearrangement joins TRBV5-1 to TRBJ1-1; D possibly corresponds to TRBD1 (6 bases). The CDR3 sequence is 15 residues long. The germline gives CDR1 SGHRS, CDR2 YFSETQ. Trimming pared 0 bases from V and 4 bases from J, leaving 13 bases between. The CDR3 spells CASSLARRGGTEAFF. The CDR3 DNA sequence: TGCGCCAGCAGCTTGGCGCGGAGGGGGGGCACTGAAGCTTTCTTT.

The chain couples TRBV7-9 to TRBJ1-1; weak D call: TRBD1 (5 bases). Trimming stripped 5 bases from V and 3 bases from J, with 13 bases between. The germline V gene encodes CDR1 SEHNR and CDR2 FQNEAQ (reference sequence). The CDR3 has 14 residues. DNA of the CDR3: TGTGCCAGCAGCACTCGTAGGGGTCACACTGAAGCTTTCTTT. Translation gives CASSTRRGHTEAFF.

The chain links TRBV14 to TRBJ1-2; tentative D call: TRBD1 (5 bases). Trimming cost V 4 bases and J 5 bases, with 14 bases left between them. The CDR3 is made up of 14 amino acids. Germline CDR1 is SGHDN and CDR2 is FVKESK. The DNA for the CDR3 is TGTGCCAGCAGCCCGACACCCCGGGGGTATGGCTACACCTTC. It translates to CASSPTPRGYGYTF.

The chain combines TRBV2 with TRBJ1-1, with D perhaps TRBD1 (6 bases). V was cut by 3 bases and J by 1 base, with 12 bases left in between. This CDR3 contains 15 residues. Germline V gives CDR1 SNHLY, CDR2 FYNNEI. The CDR3 nucleotides read TGTGCCAGCAGTGAGAGGACAGAACAGAACACTGAAGCTTTCTTT. Residues: CASSERTEQNTEAFF. Filled out from reference TRBV2 and TRBJ1-1, the complete variable domain reads EPEVTQTPSHQVTQMGQEVILRCVPISNHLYFYWYRQILGQKVEFLVSFYNNEISEKSEIFDDQFSVERPDGSNFTLKIRSTKLEDSAMYFCASSERTEQNTEAFFGQGTRLTVV.

The chain couples TRBV10-3 to TRBJ1-1; TRBD1 matches at 7 bases. Per germline, CDR1 ENHRY and CDR2 SYGVKD. J gave up 2 bases and V 3 bases, and 3 bases lay outside the gene matches. The CDR3 is 14 amino acids. The CDR3 here is CAISDGTVNTEAFF. In DNA form, the CDR3 reads TGTGCCATCAGTGATGGGACAGTAAACACTGAAGCTTTCTTT.

The J gene is TRBJ1-1, the V gene TRBV19; D is ambiguous. CDR1 is LNHDA and CDR2 is SQIVND in the germline V gene (reference sequence). The CDR3 is 15 residues long. Trimming pared 3 bases from V and 5 bases from J, leaving 16 bases between. The CDR3 sequence is CASSMLPVGGTEAFF. The CDR3 bases are TGTGCCAGTAGTATGCTGCCGGTGGGAGGTACTGAAGCTTTCTTT.

The chain joins TRBV12-3 or TRBV12-4 to TRBJ2-1; the D gene is possibly TRBD2 (6 bases). V lost 8 bases, J lost 9 bases, and 17 bases lay in between. The CDR3 loop spans 13 amino acids. CDR3 region: CASSSGTRGEQFF. The DNA for the CDR3 is TGTGCCAGCTCTTCCGGGACTCGGGGTGAGCAGTTCTTC.

The gene calls are TRBV23-1 and TRBJ2-3; D might be TRBD2 (6 bases). TRBV23-1 is noted as an ORF with a role that remains uncertain. The length of the CDR3 is 16 residues. V lost 6 bases, J lost 3 bases, and 19 bases lay in between. CDR3 region: CASSTAREEVTDTQYF. CDR3 in DNA: TGCGCCAGCAGCACGGCCAGGGAGGAAGTAACAGATACGCAGTATTTT.

This chain uses TRBV4-1 with TRBJ2-7; TRBD1 agrees at 7 bases. CDR3 length: 17 residues. CDR1 and CDR2 (germline): MGHRA, YSYEKL. The V and J ends lost 2 bases and 6 bases, in that order; junction bases with no gene match: 16. CDR3 loop: CASSQRLDRTSLGEQYF. The DNA of the CDR3 is TGCGCCAGCAGCCAAAGATTGGACAGGACCTCTTTGGGCGAGCAGTACTTC.